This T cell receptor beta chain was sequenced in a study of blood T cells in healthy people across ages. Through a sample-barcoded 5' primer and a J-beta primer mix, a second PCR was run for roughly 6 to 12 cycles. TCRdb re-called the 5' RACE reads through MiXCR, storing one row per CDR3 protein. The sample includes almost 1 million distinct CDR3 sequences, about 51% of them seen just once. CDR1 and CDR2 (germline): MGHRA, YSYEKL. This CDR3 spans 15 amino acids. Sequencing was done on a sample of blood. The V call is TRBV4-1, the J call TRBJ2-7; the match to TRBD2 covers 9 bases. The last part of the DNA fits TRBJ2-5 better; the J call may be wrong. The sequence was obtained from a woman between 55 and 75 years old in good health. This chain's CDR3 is CASSPIAGAYETQYF. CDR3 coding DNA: TGCGCCAGCAGCCCAATAGCGGGAGCCTACGAGACCCAGTACTTC.